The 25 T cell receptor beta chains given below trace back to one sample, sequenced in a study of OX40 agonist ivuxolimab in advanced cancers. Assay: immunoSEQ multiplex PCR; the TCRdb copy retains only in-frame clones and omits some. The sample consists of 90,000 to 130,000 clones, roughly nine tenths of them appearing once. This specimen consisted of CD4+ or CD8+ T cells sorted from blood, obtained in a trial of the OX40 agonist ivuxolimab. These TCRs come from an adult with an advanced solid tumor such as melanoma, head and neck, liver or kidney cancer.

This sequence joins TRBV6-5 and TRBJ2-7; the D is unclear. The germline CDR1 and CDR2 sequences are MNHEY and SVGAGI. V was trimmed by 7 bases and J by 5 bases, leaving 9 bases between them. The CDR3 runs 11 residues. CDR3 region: CASKQYDEQYF. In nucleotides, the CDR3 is TGTGCCAGCAAACAGTACGACGAGCAGTACTTC.

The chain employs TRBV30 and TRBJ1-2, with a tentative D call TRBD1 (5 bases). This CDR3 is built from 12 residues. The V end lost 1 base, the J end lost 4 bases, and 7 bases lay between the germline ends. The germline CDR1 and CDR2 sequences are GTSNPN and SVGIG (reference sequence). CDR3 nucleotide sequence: TGTGCCTGGAGTGCCGGGACCTATGGCTACACCTTC. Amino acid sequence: CAWSAGTYGYTF.

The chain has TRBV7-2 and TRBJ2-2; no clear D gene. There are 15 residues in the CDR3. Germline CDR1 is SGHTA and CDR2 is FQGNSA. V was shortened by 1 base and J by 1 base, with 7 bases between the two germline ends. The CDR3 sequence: CASSLGGVNTGELFF. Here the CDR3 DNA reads TGTGCCAGCAGCTTAGGTGGGGTGAACACCGGGGAGCTGTTTTTT.

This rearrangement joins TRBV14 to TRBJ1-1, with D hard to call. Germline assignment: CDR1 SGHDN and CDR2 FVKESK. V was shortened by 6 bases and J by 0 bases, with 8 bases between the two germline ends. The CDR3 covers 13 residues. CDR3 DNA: TGTGCCAGCAGTCCCGAACTGAACACTGAAGCTTTCTTT. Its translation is CASSPELNTEAFF.

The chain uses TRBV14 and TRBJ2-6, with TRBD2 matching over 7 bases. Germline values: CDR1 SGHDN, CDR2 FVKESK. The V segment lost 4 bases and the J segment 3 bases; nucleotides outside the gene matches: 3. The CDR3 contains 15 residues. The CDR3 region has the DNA TGTGCCAGCAGCCGGGCGGGGGTTGGGGCCAACGTCCTGACTTTC. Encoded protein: CASSRAGVGANVLTF.

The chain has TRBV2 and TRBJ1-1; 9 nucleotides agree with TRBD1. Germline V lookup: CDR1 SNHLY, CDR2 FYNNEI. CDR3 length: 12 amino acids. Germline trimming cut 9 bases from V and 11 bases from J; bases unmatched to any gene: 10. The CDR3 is CASSPWTGEAFF. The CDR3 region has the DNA TGTGCCAGTTCCCCTTGGACAGGGGAGGCTTTCTTT.

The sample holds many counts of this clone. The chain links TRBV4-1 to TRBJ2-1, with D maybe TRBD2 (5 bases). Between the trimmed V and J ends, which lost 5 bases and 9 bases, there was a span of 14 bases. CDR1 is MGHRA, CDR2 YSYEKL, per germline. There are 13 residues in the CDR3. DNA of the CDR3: TGCGCCAGCAGCGGACTCCCGGGCAGTGAGCAGTTCTTC. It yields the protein CASSGLPGSEQFF.

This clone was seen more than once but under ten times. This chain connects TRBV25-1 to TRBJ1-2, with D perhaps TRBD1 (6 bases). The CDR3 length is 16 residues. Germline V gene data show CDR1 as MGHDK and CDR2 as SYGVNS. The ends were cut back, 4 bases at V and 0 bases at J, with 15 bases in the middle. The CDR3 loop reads CASSAPGAGANYGYTF. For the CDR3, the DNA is TGTGCCAGCAGTGCCCCCGGGGCAGGGGCTAACTATGGCTACACCTTC.

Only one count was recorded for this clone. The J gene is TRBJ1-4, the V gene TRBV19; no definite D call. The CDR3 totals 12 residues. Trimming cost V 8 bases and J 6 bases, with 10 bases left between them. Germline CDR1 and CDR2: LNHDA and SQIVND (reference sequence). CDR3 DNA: TGTGCCAGTTCTCGTTTAGATGAAAAACTGTTTTTT. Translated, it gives CASSRLDEKLFF.

The CDR3 loop reads CASSQDPGGAGSGETQYF. The CDR3 DNA is TGCGCCAGCAGCCAAGATCCGGGAGGCGCGGGATCGGGCGAGACCCAGTACTTC. V usage is TRBV4-3 and J usage is TRBJ2-5; 7 positions agree with TRBD2. Germline assignment: CDR1 LGHNA and CDR2 YSLEER. The CDR3 loop spans 18 amino acids. Trimming removed 0 bases from V and 5 bases from J; junction bases left unmatched: 15.

CDR3 loop: CASSEEVQHF. The DNA for the CDR3 is TGTGCCAGCAGTGAGGAGGTCCAGCATTTT. This chain joins TRBV6-1 and TRBJ1-5; D unclear. Trimming left V 3 bases short and J 12 bases short, with 6 bases between. The CDR3 spans 10 residues. In germline, CDR1 is MNHNS, CDR2 SASEGT.

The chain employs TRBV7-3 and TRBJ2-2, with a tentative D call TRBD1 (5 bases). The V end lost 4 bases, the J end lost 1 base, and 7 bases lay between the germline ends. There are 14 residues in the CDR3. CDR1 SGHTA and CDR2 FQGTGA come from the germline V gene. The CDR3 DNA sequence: TGTGCCAGCAGCTCTGACAGGAACACCGGGGAGCTGTTTTTT. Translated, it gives CASSSDRNTGELFF. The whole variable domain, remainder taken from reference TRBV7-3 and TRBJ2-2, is GAGVSQTPSNKVTEKGKYVELRCDPISGHTALYWYRQSLGQGPEFLIYFQGTGAADDSGLPNDRFFAVRPEGSVSTLKIQRTERGDSAVYLCASSSDRNTGELFFGEGSRLTVL.

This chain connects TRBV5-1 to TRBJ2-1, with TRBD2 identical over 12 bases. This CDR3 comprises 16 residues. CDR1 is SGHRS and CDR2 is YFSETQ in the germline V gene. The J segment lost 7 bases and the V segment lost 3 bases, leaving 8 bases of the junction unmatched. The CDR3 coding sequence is TGCGCCAGCAGCTCCACTCTAGCGGGGGGGTTTAATGAGCAGTTCTTC. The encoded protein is CASSSTLAGGFNEQFF.

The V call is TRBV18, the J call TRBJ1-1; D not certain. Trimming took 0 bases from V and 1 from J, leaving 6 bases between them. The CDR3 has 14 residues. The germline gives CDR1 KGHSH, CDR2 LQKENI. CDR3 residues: CASSPPTANTEAFF. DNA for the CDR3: TGTGCCAGCTCACCACCAACAGCGAACACTGAAGCTTTCTTT.

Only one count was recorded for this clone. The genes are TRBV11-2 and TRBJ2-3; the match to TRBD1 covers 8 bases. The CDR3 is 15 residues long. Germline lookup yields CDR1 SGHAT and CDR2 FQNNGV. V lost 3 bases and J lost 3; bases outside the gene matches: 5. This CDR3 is CASSFGQGRTDTQYF. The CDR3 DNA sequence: TGTGCCAGCAGCTTTGGACAGGGAAGGACAGATACGCAGTATTTT.

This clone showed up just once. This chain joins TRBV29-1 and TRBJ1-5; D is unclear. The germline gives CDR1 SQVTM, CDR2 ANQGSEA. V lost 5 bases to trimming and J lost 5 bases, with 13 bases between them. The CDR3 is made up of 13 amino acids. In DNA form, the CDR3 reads TGCAGCGTTCGTGCTTCCGGGGATCAGCCCCAGCATTTT. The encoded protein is CSVRASGDQPQHF. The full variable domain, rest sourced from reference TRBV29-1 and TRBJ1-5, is SAVISQKPSRDICQRGTSLTIQCQVDSQVTMMFWYRQQPGQSLTLIATANQGSEATYESGFVIDKFPISRPNLTFSTLTVSNMSPEDSSIYLCSVRASGDQPQHFGDGTRLSIL.

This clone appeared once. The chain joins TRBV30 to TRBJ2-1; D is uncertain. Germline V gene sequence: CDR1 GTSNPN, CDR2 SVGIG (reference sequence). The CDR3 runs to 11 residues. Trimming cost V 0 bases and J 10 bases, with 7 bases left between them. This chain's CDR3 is CAWSVLKEQFF. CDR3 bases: TGTGCCTGGAGTGTATTGAAAGAGCAGTTCTTC.

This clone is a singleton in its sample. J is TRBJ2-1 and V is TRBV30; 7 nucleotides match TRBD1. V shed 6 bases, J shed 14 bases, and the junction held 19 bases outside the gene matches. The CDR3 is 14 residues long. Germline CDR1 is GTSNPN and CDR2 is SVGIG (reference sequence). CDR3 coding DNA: TGTGCCTGTAGACGTACAGGGGCCTTGGCTCCTAAGTTCTTC. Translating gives CACRRTGALAPKFF.

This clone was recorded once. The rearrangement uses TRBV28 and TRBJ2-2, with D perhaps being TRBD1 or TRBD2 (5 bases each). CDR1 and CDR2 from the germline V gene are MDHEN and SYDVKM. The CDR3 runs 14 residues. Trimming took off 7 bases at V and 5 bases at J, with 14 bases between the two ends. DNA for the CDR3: TGTGCCAGCATCGATGGGGGATCGACCGGGGAGCTGTTTTTT. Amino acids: CASIDGGSTGELFF. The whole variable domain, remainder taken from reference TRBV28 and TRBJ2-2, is DVKVTQSSRYLVKRTGEKVFLECVQDMDHENMFWYRQDPGLGLRLIYFSYDVKMKEKGDIPEGYSVSREKKERFSLILESASTNQTSMYLCASIDGGSTGELFFGEGSRLTVL.

The CDR3 spells CASSLQANTEAFF. The CDR3 DNA reads as TGTGCCAGCAGTTTACAGGCGAACACTGAAGCTTTCTTT. The V and J genes are TRBV27 and TRBJ1-1; D is uncertain. V dropped 2 bases and J dropped 1 base, with 5 bases sitting between them. CDR1 MNHEY and CDR2 SMNVEV come from the germline V gene (reference sequence). The length of the CDR3 is 13 residues.

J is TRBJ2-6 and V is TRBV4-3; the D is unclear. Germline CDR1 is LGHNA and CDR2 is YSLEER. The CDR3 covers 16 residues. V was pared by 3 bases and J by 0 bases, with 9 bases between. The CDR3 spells CASSQAWDSGANVLTF. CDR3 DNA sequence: TGCGCCAGCAGCCAGGCCTGGGACTCTGGGGCCAACGTCCTGACTTTC.

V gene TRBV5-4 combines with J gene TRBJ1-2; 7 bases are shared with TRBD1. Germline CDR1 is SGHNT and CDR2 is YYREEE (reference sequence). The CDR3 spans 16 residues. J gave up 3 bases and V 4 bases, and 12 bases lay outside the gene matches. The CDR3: CASSRNLQGTDYGYTF. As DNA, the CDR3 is TGTGCCAGCAGCAGAAACCTACAGGGGACGGACTATGGCTACACCTTC. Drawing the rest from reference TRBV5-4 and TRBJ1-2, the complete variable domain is ETGVTQSPTHLIKTRGQQVTLRCSSQSGHNTVSWYQQALGQGPQFIFQYYREEENGRGNFPPRFSGLQFPNYSSELNVNALELDDSALYLCASSRNLQGTDYGYTFGSGTRLTVV.

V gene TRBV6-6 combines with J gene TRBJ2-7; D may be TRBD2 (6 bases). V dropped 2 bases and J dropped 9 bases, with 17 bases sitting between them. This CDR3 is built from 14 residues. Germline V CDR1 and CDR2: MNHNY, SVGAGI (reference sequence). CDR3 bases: TGTGCCAGCAGTTACCGGACGGCGCGGGGTGTGCAGTACTTC. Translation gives CASSYRTARGVQYF.

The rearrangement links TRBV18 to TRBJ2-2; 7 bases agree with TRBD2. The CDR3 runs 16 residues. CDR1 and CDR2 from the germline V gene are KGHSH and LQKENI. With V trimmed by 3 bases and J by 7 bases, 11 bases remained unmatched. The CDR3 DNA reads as TGTGCCAGCTCACCTTTGGCGGGAGCGGAAAACGGGGAGCTGTTTTTT. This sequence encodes CASSPLAGAENGELFF.

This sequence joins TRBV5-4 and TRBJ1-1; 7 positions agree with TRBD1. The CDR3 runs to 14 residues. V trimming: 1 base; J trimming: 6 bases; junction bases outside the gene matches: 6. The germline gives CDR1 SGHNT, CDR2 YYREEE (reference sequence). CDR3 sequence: CASSLTGTAPEAFF. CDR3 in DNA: TGTGCCAGCAGCTTGACAGGGACAGCCCCTGAAGCTTTCTTT.